This T cell receptor (beta chain) stems from a study of blood T cell repertoires in COVID-19. For the study at large: The origin of the acute and convalescent COVID-19 samples was the United States, Italy and Spain. T cells, B-cell-depleted T cells, or PBMCs supplied cDNA or gDNA.

Per the authors' pipeline: Researchers report that nucleated cell counts were estimated from reference gene primer amplification. Clones were sequenced by immunoSEQ multiplex PCR, and TCRdb holds only the in-frame ones, with some missing. V and J calls plus clone size are reproduced from that table; the DNA served to infer D and trimming. The sample records 60,000 to 80,000 clones, just under 95% being singletons. Germline V gene data show CDR1 as LGHNT and CDR2 as FRNRAP. This CDR3 has 17 residues. The junction had 12 bases not matched to a gene; V was cut back by 1 base and J by 7 bases. J is TRBJ2-1 and V is TRBV12-5; the match to TRBD2 covers 8 bases. Sequencing was carried out using peripheral blood. The source of this sequence is a human donor in a cohort sampled during active COVID-19. CDR3 sequence reads: CASGLAFEAGAGNEQFF. CDR3 DNA sequence: TGTGCTAGTGGTTTGGCGTTCGAAGCGGGAGCCGGGAATGAGCAGTTCTTC.